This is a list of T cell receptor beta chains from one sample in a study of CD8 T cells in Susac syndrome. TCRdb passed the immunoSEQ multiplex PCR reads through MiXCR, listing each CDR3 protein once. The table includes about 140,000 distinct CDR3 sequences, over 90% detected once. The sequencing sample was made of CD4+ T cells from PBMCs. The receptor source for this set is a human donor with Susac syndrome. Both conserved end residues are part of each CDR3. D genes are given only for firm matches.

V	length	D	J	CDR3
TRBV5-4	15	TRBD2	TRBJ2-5	CASSALAGGTQTQYF
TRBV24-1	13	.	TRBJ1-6	CATSLTANSPLHF
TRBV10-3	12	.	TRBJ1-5	CAISPSNQPQHF
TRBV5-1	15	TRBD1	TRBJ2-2	CASTQQGANTGELFF
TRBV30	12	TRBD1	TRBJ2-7	CARTGEAYEQYF
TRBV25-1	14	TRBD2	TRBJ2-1	CASSLAGAGNEQFF
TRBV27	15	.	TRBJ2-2	CASHRGDSFTGELFF
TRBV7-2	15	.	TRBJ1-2	CASSYDGFPNYGYTF
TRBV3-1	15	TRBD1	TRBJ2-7	CASSPGQAPFYEQYF
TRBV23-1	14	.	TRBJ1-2	CASSHGRRRYGYTF
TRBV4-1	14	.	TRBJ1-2	CASSQDQAASGYTF
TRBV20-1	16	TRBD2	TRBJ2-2	CSARVASGGNTGELFF
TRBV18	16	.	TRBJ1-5	CASSPDRPDSNQPQHF
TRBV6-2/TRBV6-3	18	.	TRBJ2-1	CASSYDFGNSGMRGEQFF
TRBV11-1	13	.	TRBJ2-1	CASSSQTTNEQFF
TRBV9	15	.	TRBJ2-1	CASSGQRKGVDEQFF
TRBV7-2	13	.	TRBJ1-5	CASSVRGQQPQHF
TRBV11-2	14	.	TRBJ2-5	CASSRRAAHETQYF
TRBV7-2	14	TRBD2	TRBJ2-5	CASSLGLVHETQYF
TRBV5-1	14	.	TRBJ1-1	CASSLGRLNTEAFF
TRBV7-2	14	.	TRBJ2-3	CASSLQRNPDTQYF
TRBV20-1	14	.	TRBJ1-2	CSASNQANNYGYTF
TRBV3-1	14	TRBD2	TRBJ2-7	CASSAKTGGAEQYF
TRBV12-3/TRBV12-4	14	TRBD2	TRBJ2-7	CASSSGTSVHEQYF
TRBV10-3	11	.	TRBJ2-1	CAIMGIGEQFF
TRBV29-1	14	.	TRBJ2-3	CSFLDQGRADTQYF
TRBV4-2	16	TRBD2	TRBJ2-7	CASSRIAGGSSYEQYF
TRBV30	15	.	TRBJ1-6	CAWSVAGAPTTPLHF
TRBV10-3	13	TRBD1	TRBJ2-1	CAVNRDSDNEQFF
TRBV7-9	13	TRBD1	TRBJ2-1	CASGGQGNNEQFF
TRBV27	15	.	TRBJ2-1	CASRRKGNSYNEQFF
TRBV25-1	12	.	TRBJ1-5	CASSYRDQPQHF
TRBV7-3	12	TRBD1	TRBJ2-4	CASSSGQGVQYF
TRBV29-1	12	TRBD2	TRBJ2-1	CSSRLAYNEQFF
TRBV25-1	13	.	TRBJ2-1	CASTHWQAEEQFF
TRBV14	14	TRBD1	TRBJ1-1	CASSQGTGRTEAFF
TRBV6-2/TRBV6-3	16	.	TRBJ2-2	CASSTNRQMNTGELFF
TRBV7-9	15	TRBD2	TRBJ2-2	CASSSRTSRTGELFF
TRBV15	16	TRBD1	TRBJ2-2	CATSRDRGLYTGELFF
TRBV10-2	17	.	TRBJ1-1	CASSELPWAGSNTEAFF
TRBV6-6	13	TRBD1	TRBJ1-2	CASTQDRVYGYTF
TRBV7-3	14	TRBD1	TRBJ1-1	CASRMGTENTEAFF
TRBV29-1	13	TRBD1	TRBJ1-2	CSVDGQGGYGYTF
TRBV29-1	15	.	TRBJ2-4	CSVAQGFVAKNIQYF
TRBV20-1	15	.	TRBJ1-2	CSAKRGNQINYGYTF
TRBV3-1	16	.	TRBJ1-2	CASSQVRGRANYGYTF